This TCR beta chain comes out of a study of blood T cell repertoires in COVID-19. For the study at large: Sources were T cells, B-cell-depleted T cells, or PBMCs; the material itself was cDNA or gDNA.

This clone was picked up many times. Original analysis: Estimation of nucleated cell counts was performed using reference gene primer amplification. TCRdb keeps only in-frame clones here, not all; method: immunoSEQ multiplex PCR. V, J and clone size reflect that table, while D and trimming were determined from the DNA. The data show 250,000 to 300,000 clones, roughly 90% seen once. The sequence derives from a woman aged 40 to 55 with acute COVID-19. The sample taken for sequencing was PBMCs or T cells enriched from blood (not recorded which).

CDR3 DNA: TGTGCCAGCAGCTTGGGTGGGAGCCGGACCGGGGAGCTGTTTTTT. Encoded protein: CASSLGGSRTGELFF. This sequence joins TRBV11-3 and TRBJ2-2; possibly TRBD2 for D (5 bases). Germline values: CDR1 SGHNT, CDR2 YENEEA. The V end lost 3 bases, the J end lost 5 bases, and 13 bases lay between the germline ends. This CDR3 spans 15 amino acids.